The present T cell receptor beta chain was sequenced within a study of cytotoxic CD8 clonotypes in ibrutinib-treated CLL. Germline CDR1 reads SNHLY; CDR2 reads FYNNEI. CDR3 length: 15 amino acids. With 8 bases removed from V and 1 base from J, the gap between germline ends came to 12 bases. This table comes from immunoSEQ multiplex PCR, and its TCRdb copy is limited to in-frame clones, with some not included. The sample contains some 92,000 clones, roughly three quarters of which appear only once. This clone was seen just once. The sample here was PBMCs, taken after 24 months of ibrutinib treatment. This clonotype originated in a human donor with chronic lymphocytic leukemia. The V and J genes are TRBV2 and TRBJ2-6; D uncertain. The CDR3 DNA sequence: TGTGCCAGCGGTTCCCAAGATTCTGGGGCCAACGTCCTGACTTTC. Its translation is CASGSQDSGANVLTF.